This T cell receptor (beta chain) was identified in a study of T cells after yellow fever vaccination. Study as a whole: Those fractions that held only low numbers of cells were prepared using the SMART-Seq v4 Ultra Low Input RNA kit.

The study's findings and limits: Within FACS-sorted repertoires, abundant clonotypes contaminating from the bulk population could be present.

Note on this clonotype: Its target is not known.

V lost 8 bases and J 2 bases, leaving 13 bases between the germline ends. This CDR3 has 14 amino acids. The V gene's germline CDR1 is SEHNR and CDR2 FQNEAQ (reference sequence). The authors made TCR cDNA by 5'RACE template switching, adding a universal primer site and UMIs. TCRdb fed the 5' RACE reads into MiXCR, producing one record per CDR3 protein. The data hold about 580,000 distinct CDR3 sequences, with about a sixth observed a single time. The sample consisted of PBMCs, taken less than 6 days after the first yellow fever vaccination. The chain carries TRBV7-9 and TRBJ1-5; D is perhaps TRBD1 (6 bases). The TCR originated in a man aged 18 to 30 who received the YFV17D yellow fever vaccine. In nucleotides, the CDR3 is TGTGCCAGCGCCGGAGGGGGTGGCAATCAGCCCCAGCATTTT. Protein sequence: CASAGGGGNQPQHF.